This T cell receptor beta chain stems from a study of Ad26.COV2.S vaccination and SARS-CoV-2 variants (dated by TCRdb to the early 2020s). With regard to the full study: TCRbeta repertoire sequencing served as the tool for gauging how specific and how broad the SARS-CoV-2-reactive T cell receptors were following Ad26.COV2.S vaccination. A total of around 32 samples were included in the TCR-sequenced set, comprising around 19 Ad26.COV2.S vaccine recipients, 5 placebo recipients and 8 SARS-CoV-2 convalescent individuals.

The immunoSEQ Assay was the method used to sequence TCRbeta CDR3 regions. After extraction, genomic DNA underwent amplification by bias-controlled multiplex PCR, followed by high-throughput sequencing. The paper's processing steps were these. To quantify the absolute abundance of every unique TCRbeta CDR3 region, sequences were collapsed and filtered. T cell fraction was estimated by normalizing TCRbeta template counts to usable DNA, which was measured by amplifying reference genes present in all nucleated cells. Repertoire TCRs were annotated as SARS-CoV-2-specific by exact matching of V gene, CDR3 amino acid sequence and J gene to a known reactive TCR set. The reference SARS-CoV-2 TCR set was derived from MIRA and filtered for enrichment in COVID-19-positive ImmuneCODE repertoires, a step that removed public or cross-reactive TCRs. Using the MIRA antigens, annotated TCRs were further analysed by specific ORF or by position within an ORF. Breadth was defined as the number of annotated unique rearrangements divided by the total number of unique productive rearrangements, and depth was defined as the summed frequency of the annotated unique rearrangements. TCR breadth was compared between groups using two-sided Wilcoxon rank-sum tests. Sourced from immuneACCESS, this table was stored by TCRdb with only in-frame sequences that have V and J called. A share of the clones is absent; for the studies checked, an unresolved V gene accounts for under half, and the remainder has no known explanation. That table supplies the V and J calls and clone size; D and trimming were determined from the DNA. Counted in this sample were 120,000 to 150,000 clones; around 86% of them appeared once. The ten largest clonotypes hold more than 4.5% of the sample.

About this clone: Which antigen it targets is not known. The input lacks base qualities; no much larger clone sits a single base away.

Trimming takes 5 bases from V and 0 bases from J, and the germline ends sit 14 bases apart. Based on the germline V gene, the CDR1 and CDR2 sequences are SGHTA and FQGNSA. The cysteine opens and the phenylalanine closes a CDR3 of 17 amino acids. Kept here is only the CDR3 DNA, which spans 51 bases and is read in frame from base 1. Findings and caveats that apply to the study as a whole: Comparable non-spike TCR breadth was observed between vaccine and placebo recipients, consistent with only spike being contained in the vaccine. According to the authors, total T cell responses may have been underestimated by the TCR breadth and depth analyses. Higher spike-specific TCR breadth was observed in Ad26.COV2.S recipients than in placebo recipients (P = 0.0014). Substantial breadth of spike-specific CD8+ and CD4+ T cell responses was reported after vaccination.

The time point label on this specimen signifies: individuals recovered from natural SARS-CoV-2 infection. The chain links TRBV7-2 with TRBJ2-6; TRBD1 might be the D gene, on 6 matching bases. This TCR was sampled from a human donor who had recovered from COVID-19. The sample was peripheral blood, taken after recovery from COVID-19. The CDR3 protein: CASSLQGLISGANVLTF. Read as DNA, the sequence is TGTGCCAGCAGCCTACAGGGTTTAATCTCTGGGGCCAACGTCCTGACTTTC.